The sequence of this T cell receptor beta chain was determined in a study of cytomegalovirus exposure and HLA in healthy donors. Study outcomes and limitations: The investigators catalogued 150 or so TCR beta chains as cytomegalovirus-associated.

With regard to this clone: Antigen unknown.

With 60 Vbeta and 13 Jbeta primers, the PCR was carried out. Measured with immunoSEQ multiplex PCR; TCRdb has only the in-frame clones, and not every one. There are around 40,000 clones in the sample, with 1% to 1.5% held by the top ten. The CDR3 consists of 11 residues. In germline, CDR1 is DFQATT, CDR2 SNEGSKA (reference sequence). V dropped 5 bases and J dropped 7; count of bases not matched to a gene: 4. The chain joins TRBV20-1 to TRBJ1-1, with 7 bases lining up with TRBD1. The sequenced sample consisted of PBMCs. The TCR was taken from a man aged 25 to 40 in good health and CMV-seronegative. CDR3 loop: CSALGQIEAFF. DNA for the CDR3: TGCAGTGCTTTGGGACAGATTGAAGCTTTCTTT.